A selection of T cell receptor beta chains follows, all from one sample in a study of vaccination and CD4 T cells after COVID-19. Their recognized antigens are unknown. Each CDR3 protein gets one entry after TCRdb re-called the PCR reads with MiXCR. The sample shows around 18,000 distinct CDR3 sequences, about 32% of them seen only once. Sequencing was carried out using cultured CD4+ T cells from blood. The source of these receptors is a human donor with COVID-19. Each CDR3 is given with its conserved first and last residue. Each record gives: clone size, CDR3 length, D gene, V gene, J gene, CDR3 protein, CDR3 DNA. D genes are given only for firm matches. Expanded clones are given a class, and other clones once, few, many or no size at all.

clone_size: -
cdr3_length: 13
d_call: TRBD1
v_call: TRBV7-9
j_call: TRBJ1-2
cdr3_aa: CASSNRGGYGYTF
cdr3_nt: TGTGCCAGCAGCAACAGGGGCGGCTATGGCTACACCTTC

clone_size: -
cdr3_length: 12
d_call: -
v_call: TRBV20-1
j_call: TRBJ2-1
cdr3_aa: CSASPSGNEQFF
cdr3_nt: TGCAGTGCGAGCCCTAGTGGCAATGAGCAGTTCTTC

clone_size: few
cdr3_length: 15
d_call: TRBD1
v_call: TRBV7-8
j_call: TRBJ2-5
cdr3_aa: CASSLRRQGQETQYF
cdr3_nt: TGTGCCAGCAGCTTACGGAGACAGGGCCAAGAGACCCAGTACTTC

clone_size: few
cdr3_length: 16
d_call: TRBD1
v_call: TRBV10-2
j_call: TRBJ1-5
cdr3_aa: CASSDRTGHSNQPQHF
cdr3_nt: TGCGCCAGCAGTGACCGGACAGGGCATAGCAATCAGCCCCAGCATTTT

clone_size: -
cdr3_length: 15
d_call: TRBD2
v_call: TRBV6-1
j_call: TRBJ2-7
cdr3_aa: CASNPREGGSYEQYF
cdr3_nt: TGTGCCAGCAACCCCAGGGAGGGAGGCTCCTACGAGCAGTACTTC

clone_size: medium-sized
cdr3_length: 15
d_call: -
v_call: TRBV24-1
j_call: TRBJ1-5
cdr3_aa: CATSGQGNSNQPQHF
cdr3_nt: TGTGCCACCAGTGGCCAGGGAAACAGCAATCAGCCCCAGCATTTT

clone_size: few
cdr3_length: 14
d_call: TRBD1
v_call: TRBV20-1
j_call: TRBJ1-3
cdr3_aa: CSAKDRVYGNTIYF
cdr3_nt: TGCAGTGCTAAAGACAGGGTGTATGGAAACACCATATATTTT

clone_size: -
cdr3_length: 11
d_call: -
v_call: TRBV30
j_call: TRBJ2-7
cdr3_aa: CAWSGGYEQYF
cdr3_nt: TGTGCCTGGAGCGGGGGCTACGAGCAGTACTTC

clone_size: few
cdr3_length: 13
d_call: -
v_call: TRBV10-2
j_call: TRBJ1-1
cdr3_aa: CASSERGNTEAFF
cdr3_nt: TGCGCCAGCAGTGAGCGGGGAAACACTGAAGCTTTCTTT

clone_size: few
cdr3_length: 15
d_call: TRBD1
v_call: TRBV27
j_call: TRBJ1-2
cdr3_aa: CASSTRTGANYGYTF
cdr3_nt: TGTGCCAGCAGTACTCGGACAGGCGCCAACTATGGCTACACCTTC

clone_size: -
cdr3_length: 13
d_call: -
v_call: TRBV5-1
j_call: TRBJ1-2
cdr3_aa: CASSPRVGYGYTF
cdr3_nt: TGCGCCAGCAGCCCCAGGGTCGGCTATGGCTACACCTTC

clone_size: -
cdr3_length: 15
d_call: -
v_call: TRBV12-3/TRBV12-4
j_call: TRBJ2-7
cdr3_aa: CASSLGFGVGWVRYF
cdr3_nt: TGTGCCAGCAGTTTAGGGTTCGGGGTAGGGTGGGTTAGGTACTTC

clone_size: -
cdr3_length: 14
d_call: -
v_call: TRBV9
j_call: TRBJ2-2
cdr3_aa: CASSVVWGDRELFF
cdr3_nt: TGTGCCAGCAGCGTAGTCTGGGGGGACCGGGAGCTGTTTTTT

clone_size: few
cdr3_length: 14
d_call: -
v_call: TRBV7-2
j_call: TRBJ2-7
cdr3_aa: CASEGGRGSYEQYF
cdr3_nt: TGTGCCAGTGAAGGGGGGCGCGGCTCCTACGAGCAGTACTTC

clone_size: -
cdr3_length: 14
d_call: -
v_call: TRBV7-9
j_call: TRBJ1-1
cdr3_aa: CASSFGQTNTEAFF
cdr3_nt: TGTGCCAGCAGCTTCGGACAGACGAACACTGAAGCTTTCTTT

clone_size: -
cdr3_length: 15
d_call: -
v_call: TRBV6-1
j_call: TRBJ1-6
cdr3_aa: CANGRSGRYNSPLHF
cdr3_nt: TGTGCCAACGGGAGATCGGGACGGTATAATTCACCCCTCCACTTT

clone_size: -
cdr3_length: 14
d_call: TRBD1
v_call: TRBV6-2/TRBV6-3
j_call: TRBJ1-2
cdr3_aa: CASLRTGANYGYTF
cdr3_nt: TGTGCCAGCCTAAGGACAGGGGCTAACTATGGCTACACCTTC

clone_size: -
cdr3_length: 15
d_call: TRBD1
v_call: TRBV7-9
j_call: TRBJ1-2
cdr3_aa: CASSLAAGQGDGYTF
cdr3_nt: TGTGCCAGCAGCTTAGCAGCGGGACAGGGTGATGGCTACACCTTC

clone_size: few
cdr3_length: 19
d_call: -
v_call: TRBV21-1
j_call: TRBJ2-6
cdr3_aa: CASSKVRSSGSTGANVLTF
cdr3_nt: TGTGCCAGCAGCAAAGTACGTTCGTCAGGGAGCACTGGGGCCAACGTCCTGACTTTC

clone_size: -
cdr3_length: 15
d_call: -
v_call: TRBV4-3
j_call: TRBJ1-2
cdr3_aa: CASSQDREGRDGYTF
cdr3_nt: TGCGCCAGCAGCCAAGATCGAGAGGGAAGGGATGGCTACACCTTC

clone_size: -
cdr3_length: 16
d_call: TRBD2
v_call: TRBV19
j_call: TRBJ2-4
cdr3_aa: CASSHGRLAGENIQYF
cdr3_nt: TGTGCCAGTAGCCATGGTCGCCTAGCGGGGGAAAACATTCAGTACTTC

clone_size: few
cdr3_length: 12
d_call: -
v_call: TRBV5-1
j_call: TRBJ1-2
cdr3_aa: CASSLGENGYTF
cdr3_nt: TGCGCCAGCAGCTTGGGGGAAAATGGCTACACCTTC

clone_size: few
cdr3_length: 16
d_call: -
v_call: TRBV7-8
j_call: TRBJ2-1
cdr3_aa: CASSLAWGASYNEQFF
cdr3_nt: TGTGCCAGCAGCTTAGCTTGGGGGGCTTCCTACAATGAGCAGTTCTTC

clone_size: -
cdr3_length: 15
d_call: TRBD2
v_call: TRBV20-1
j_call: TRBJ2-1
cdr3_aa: CSARSLTSGGTEQFF
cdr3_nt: TGCAGTGCTAGATCCCTGACTAGCGGGGGTACGGAGCAGTTCTTC

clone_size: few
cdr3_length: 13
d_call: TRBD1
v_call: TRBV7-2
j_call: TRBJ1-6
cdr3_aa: CASSRDRGLPLHF
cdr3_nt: TGTGCCAGCAGCCGAGACAGGGGGCTTCCCCTCCACTTT

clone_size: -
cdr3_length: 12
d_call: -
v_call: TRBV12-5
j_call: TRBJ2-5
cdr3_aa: CASGWVWETQYF
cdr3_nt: TGTGCTAGTGGTTGGGTCTGGGAGACCCAGTACTTC

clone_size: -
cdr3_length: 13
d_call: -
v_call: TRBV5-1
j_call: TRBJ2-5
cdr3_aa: CASSLEAAQSQYF
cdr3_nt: TGCGCCAGCAGCTTGGAGGCAGCCCAGTCTCAGTACTTC

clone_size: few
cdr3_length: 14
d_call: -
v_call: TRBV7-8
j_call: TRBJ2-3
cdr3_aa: CASSLGGTTDTQYF
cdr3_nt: TGTGCCAGCAGCTTAGGTGGTACCACAGATACGCAGTATTTT

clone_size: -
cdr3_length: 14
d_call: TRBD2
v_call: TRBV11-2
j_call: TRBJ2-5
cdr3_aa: CASSSGTIGETQYF
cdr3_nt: TGTGCCAGCAGCTCCGGGACTATTGGAGAGACCCAGTACTTC

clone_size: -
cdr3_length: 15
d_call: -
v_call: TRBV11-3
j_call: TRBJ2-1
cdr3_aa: CASSRNTGTYNEQFF
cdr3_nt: TGTGCCAGCAGCCGTAATACGGGGACTTACAATGAGCAGTTCTTC

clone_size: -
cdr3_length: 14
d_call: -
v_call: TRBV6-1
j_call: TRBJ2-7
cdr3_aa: CASRPGLTNYEQYF
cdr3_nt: TGTGCCAGCAGACCCGGACTCACAAATTACGAGCAGTACTTC

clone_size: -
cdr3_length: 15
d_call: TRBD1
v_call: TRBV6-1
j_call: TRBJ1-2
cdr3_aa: CASGDGGQVLSGYTF
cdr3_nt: TGTGCCAGTGGGGACGGCGGACAGGTCTTATCCGGCTACACCTTC

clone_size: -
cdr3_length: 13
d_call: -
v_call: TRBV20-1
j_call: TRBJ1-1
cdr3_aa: CSARGMGATEAFF
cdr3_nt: TGCAGTGCTAGAGGGATGGGGGCCACTGAAGCTTTCTTT

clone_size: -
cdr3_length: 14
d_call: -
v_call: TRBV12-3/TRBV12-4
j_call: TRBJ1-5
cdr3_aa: CASTKGLSNQPQHF
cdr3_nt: TGTGCCAGCACCAAAGGGTTGAGCAATCAGCCCCAGCATTTT

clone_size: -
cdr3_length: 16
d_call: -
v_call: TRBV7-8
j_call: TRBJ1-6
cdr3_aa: CASSPRQSSYNSPLHF
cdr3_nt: TGTGCCAGCAGCCCACGACAGAGCTCCTATAATTCACCCCTCCACTTT

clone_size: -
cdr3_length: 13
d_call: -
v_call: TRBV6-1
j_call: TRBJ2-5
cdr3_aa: CASTSTVGGTQYF
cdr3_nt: TGTGCCAGCACCTCCACTGTAGGGGGGACCCAGTACTTC

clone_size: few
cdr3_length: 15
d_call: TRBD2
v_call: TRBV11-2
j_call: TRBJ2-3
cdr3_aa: CASSKTSRGTDTQYF
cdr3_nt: TGTGCCAGCAGCAAGACTAGCAGGGGCACAGATACGCAGTATTTT

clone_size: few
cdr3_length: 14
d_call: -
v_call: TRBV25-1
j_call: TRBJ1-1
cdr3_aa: CASSDLISGTEAFF
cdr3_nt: TGTGCCAGCAGTGATTTGATATCCGGCACTGAAGCTTTCTTT

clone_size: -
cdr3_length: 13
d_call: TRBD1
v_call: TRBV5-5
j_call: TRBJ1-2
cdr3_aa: CASSWGQSYGYTF
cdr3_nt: TGTGCCAGCAGCTGGGGACAGTCCTATGGCTACACCTTC

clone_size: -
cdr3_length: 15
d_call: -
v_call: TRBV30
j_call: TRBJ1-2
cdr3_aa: CAWTFTGRPGWGYTF
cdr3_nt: TGTGCCTGGACCTTCACGGGACGCCCAGGGTGGGGCTACACCTTC

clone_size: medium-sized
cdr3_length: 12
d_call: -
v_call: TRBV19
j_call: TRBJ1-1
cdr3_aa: CASSVTGGEAFF
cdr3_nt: TGTGCCAGTAGTGTTACAGGAGGTGAAGCTTTCTTT

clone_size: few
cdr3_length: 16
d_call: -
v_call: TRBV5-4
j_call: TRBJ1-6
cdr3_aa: CASRSEQAMNNSPLHF
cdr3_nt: TGTGCCAGCAGGTCTGAGCAGGCCATGAATAATTCACCCCTCCACTTT

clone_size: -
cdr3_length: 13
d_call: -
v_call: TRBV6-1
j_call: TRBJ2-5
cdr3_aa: CASSTTGKGTQYF
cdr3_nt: TGTGCCAGCAGTACCACAGGGAAGGGGACCCAGTACTTC

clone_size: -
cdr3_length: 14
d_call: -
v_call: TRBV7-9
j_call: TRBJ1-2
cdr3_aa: CASSLDDRLGGYTF
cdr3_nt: TGTGCCAGCAGCTTAGATGACAGGTTGGGAGGCTACACCTTC

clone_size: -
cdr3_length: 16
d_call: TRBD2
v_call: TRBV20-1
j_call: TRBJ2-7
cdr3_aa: CSASPLAGDTSYEQYF
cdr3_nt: TGCAGTGCTAGCCCGTTAGCGGGGGATACCTCCTACGAGCAGTACTTC

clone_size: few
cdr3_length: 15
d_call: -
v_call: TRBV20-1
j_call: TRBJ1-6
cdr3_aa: CSASGLLGPETPLHF
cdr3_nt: TGCAGTGCTAGCGGTCTACTGGGCCCCGAGACACCCCTCCACTTT

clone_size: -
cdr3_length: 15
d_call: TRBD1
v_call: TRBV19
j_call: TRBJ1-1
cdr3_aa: CASSPGQGARTEAFF
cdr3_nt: TGTGCCAGTAGTCCAGGGCAGGGGGCAAGGACTGAAGCTTTCTTT

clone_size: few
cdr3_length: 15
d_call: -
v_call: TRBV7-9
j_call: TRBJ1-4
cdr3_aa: CASSLLGGESEKLFF
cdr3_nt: TGTGCCAGCAGCTTATTAGGGGGAGAAAGTGAAAAACTGTTTTTT

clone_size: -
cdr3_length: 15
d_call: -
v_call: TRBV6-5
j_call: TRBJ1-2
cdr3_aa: CASSYSQATPYGYTF
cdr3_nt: TGTGCCAGCAGTTACTCCCAGGCCACCCCTTATGGCTACACCTTC

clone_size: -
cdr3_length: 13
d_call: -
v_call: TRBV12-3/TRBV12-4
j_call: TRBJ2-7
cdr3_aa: CASSNQGTYEQYF
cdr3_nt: TGTGCCAGCAGTAACCAGGGCACCTACGAGCAGTACTTC